Shown below are 3 T cell receptor beta chains from a single sample sequenced in a study of cytomegalovirus exposure and HLA in healthy donors. PCR used 60 Vbeta primers and 13 Jbeta primers. The protocol was immunoSEQ multiplex PCR, while the TCRdb copy is restricted to in-frame clones and leaves out a portion. Here the sample spans about 200,000 clones, about 88% being singletons. Input material: PBMCs. These receptors all come from a woman aged 25 to 45 in good health and CMV-seronegative.

The chain couples TRBV6-1 to TRBJ1-2; tentative D call: TRBD1 (6 bases). V was shortened by 7 bases and J by 0 bases, with 12 bases between the two germline ends. From germline, CDR1 is MNHNS and CDR2 SASEGT. The CDR3 length is 14 residues. The CDR3 here is CASNLGQSNYGYTF. For the CDR3, the DNA is TGTGCCAGCAATCTAGGACAGTCTAACTATGGCTACACCTTC.

This clone has a single count. The chain uses TRBV15 and TRBJ2-6; TRBD1 is a possible D gene (5 bases). Germline CDR1 is LNHNV and CDR2 is YYDKDF (reference sequence). V lost 1 base to trimming and J lost 2 bases, with 6 bases between them. This CDR3 comprises 15 residues. The DNA of the CDR3 is TGTGCCACCAGCAGAGCAGGGACTGGGGCCAACGTCCTGACTTTC. Its translation: CATSRAGTGANVLTF.

The genes are TRBV5-1 and TRBJ2-7; 11 nucleotides align to TRBD2. Germline CDR1 reads SGHRS; CDR2 reads YFSETQ. Germline trimming cut 4 bases from V and 6 bases from J; bases unmatched to any gene: 6. CDR3 length: 14 amino acids. The CDR3 reads CASSVLAGVPEQYF. The CDR3 DNA reads as TGCGCCAGCAGCGTACTAGCGGGAGTTCCCGAGCAGTACTTC. The variable domain in full, with the rest retrieved from reference TRBV5-1 and TRBJ2-7, is KAGVTQTPRYLIKTRGQQVTLSCSPISGHRSVSWYQQTPGQGLQFLFEYFSETQRNKGNFPGRFSGRQFSNSRSEMNVSTLELGDSALYLCASSVLAGVPEQYFGPGTRLTVT.